A selection of T cell receptor beta chains follows, all from one sample in a study of Ad26.COV2.S vaccination and SARS-CoV-2 variants. Generated by immunoSEQ multiplex PCR, the TCRdb table keeps only in-frame clones and is missing some. The sample yields 350,000 to 500,000 clones, approximately 89% seen once. The sample in question was peripheral blood, obtained in a trial of Ad26.COV2.S vaccine versus placebo. These receptors came from a person aged 18 to 65 who received the Ad26.COV2.S COVID-19 vaccine or a placebo. Both conserved end residues are part of each CDR3. A D gene is named only where the DNA matches it firmly. Part of the rows lack a size; the others show once, few, many or a class for expanded clones.

clone_size: -; v_call: TRBV7-3; d_call: -; j_call: TRBJ2-3; cdr3_nt: TGTGCCAGCAGCCGGGAGCGCACAGATACGCAGTATTTT; cdr3_aa: CASSRERTDTQYF
clone_size: -; v_call: TRBV7-2; d_call: TRBD1; j_call: TRBJ1-6; cdr3_nt: TGTGCCAGCAGCTTAGTGGGGACAGGGGGAGCACCCCTCCACTTT; cdr3_aa: CASSLVGTGGAPLHF
clone_size: -; v_call: TRBV5-8; d_call: -; j_call: TRBJ1-1; cdr3_nt: TGTGCCAGCAGCTTGGAAGGGGGTTTGGGCACTGAAGCTTTCTTT; cdr3_aa: CASSLEGGLGTEAFF
clone_size: -; v_call: TRBV14; d_call: -; j_call: TRBJ2-2; cdr3_nt: TGTGCCAGCAGCCAAGGTTTATACGGGGAGCTGTTTTTT; cdr3_aa: CASSQGLYGELFF
clone_size: -; v_call: TRBV7-9; d_call: -; j_call: TRBJ2-3; cdr3_nt: TGTGCCAGCAGCTTAGTAAGCCGGATCACAGATACGCAGTATTTT; cdr3_aa: CASSLVSRITDTQYF
clone_size: -; v_call: TRBV4-3; d_call: -; j_call: TRBJ2-3; cdr3_nt: TGCGCCAGCAGCCAAGAGTTTCGGACTATCAGTAGCACAGATACGCAGTATTTT; cdr3_aa: CASSQEFRTISSTDTQYF
clone_size: -; v_call: TRBV9; d_call: TRBD2; j_call: TRBJ2-1; cdr3_nt: TGTGCCAGCAGCGCACTAGCGGGGGGCCTCCGAAGCTCCTACAATGAGCAGTTCTTC; cdr3_aa: CASSALAGGLRSSYNEQFF
clone_size: once; v_call: TRBV4-2; d_call: -; j_call: TRBJ1-4; cdr3_nt: TGTGCCAGCAGCCACGCCGCACCCCGTGGGGGTGTCAATGAAAAACTGTTTTTT; cdr3_aa: CASSHAAPRGGVNEKLFF
clone_size: -; v_call: TRBV5-1; d_call: TRBD1; j_call: TRBJ1-1; cdr3_nt: TGCGCCAGCAGTCCGGGACAGGGGTTGAACACTGAAGCTTTCTTT; cdr3_aa: CASSPGQGLNTEAFF
clone_size: -; v_call: TRBV19; d_call: -; j_call: TRBJ2-2; cdr3_nt: TGTGCCAGTAGTATACGGGAGCCGGCCGGGGAGCTGTTTTTT; cdr3_aa: CASSIREPAGELFF
clone_size: -; v_call: TRBV19; d_call: TRBD1; j_call: TRBJ1-2; cdr3_nt: TGTGCCAGTAGCCAAATCCGGGGACAGGGTTTTAGTGGCTACACCTTC; cdr3_aa: CASSQIRGQGFSGYTF
clone_size: -; v_call: TRBV28; d_call: TRBD1; j_call: TRBJ1-6; cdr3_nt: TGTGCCAGCAGTTTCCCCCCCTCCCAGGGGGTTGAGCTTGCTAATTCACCCCTCCACTTT; cdr3_aa: CASSFPPSQGVELANSPLHF
clone_size: -; v_call: TRBV19; d_call: -; j_call: TRBJ2-1; cdr3_nt: TGTGCCACTGGACCGGGACCGAATTTGTACAATGAGCAGTTCTTC; cdr3_aa: CATGPGPNLYNEQFF
clone_size: -; v_call: TRBV28; d_call: -; j_call: TRBJ2-7; cdr3_nt: TGTGCCAGCAGTTTTTCCGGGAGCGCCTCGGACGAGCAGTACTTC; cdr3_aa: CASSFSGSASDEQYF
clone_size: -; v_call: TRBV5-1; d_call: -; j_call: TRBJ2-3; cdr3_nt: TGCGCCACTAGGGAGGGGGGCACAGATACGCAGTATTTT; cdr3_aa: CATREGGTDTQYF
clone_size: -; v_call: TRBV6-6; d_call: TRBD1; j_call: TRBJ2-3; cdr3_nt: TGTGCCAGCAGTTCAACGCAGGGGGCAGATACGCAGTATTTT; cdr3_aa: CASSSTQGADTQYF
clone_size: -; v_call: TRBV27; d_call: -; j_call: TRBJ2-6; cdr3_nt: TGTGCCAGCAGCCCCTATCAGGGCTCTGGGGCCAACGTCCTGACTTTC; cdr3_aa: CASSPYQGSGANVLTF
clone_size: -; v_call: TRBV7-3; d_call: TRBD1; j_call: TRBJ1-1; cdr3_nt: TGTGCCAGCAGCTCACAGGGGTGGTCCACTGAAGCTTTCTTT; cdr3_aa: CASSSQGWSTEAFF
clone_size: -; v_call: TRBV2; d_call: TRBD1; j_call: TRBJ2-3; cdr3_nt: TGTGCCAGCAGGACAGGGGCCGGCACAGATACGCAGTATTTT; cdr3_aa: CASRTGAGTDTQYF
clone_size: many; v_call: TRBV9; d_call: -; j_call: TRBJ2-2; cdr3_nt: TGTGCCAGCACCCCGGGAAGGGGGGTAGTAACAACCGGGGAGCTGTTTTTT; cdr3_aa: CASTPGRGVVTTGELFF